Each of the 8 T cell receptor beta chains below was sequenced from the same sample in a study of T cell changes during pregnancy in multiple sclerosis (dated by TCRdb to about 2019). Libraries were built with the immunoSEQ multiplex PCR assay. Entries here come from immuneACCESS through TCRdb and include only in-frame sequences with V and J called. Some clones fail to appear in such tables; in the studies checked, an unresolved V gene covers under half of the shortfall, and the cause of the remainder is unknown. In all, the sample holds over 55,000 clones, and approximately 87% of those were seen once. Roughly 5% of the sample rests with the top ten. The sample taken for sequencing was peripheral blood from another person, used as feeder cells. The receptors stem from a human donor whose cells served as feeder cells for cultures in a pregnancy study.

This clone was found once. The rearrangement joins TRBV27 to TRBJ1-5; possible D gene TRBD1, 5 bases. Trimming took off 3 bases at V and 0 bases at J, with 9 bases between the two ends. There are 15 residues in the CDR3. Germline V gives CDR1 MNHEY, CDR2 SMNVEV (reference sequence). The CDR3 spells CASSFEGRSNQPQHF. For the CDR3, the DNA is TGTGCCAGCAGTTTCGAGGGACGTAGCAATCAGCCCCAGCATTTT.

The gene calls are TRBV7-9 and TRBJ2-2, with D perhaps given as TRBD1 or TRBD2 (5 bases each). V was cut by 1 base and J by 4 bases, with 7 bases left in between. The CDR3 is 14 residues long. CDR1 SEHNR and CDR2 FQNEAQ come from the germline V gene (reference sequence). This CDR3 is CASSLEGSTGELFF. The CDR3, as DNA: TGTGCCAGCAGCTTAGAGGGGAGCACCGGGGAGCTGTTTTTT. The full variable domain, with the rest looked up from reference TRBV7-9 and TRBJ2-2, is DTGVSQNPRHKITKRGQNVTFRCDPISEHNRLYWYRQTLGQGPEFLTYFQNEAQLEKSRLLSDRFSAERPKGSFSTLEIQRTEQGDSAMYLCASSLEGSTGELFFGEGSRLTVL.

The chain joins TRBV10-3 to TRBJ2-3; D is ambiguous. The CDR3 extends over 12 amino acids. Trimming removed 0 bases from V and 6 bases from J, with 4 bases in between. CDR1 and CDR2 (germline): ENHRY, SYGVKD. The CDR3 spells CAISESGDTQYF. The CDR3 DNA reads as TGTGCCATCAGTGAGTCGGGGGATACGCAGTATTTT.

This clone was seen only once. The chain recombines TRBV7-2 with TRBJ2-3; TRBD1 aligns across 9 bases. This CDR3 is 15 amino acids long. The trim removed 7 bases at V and 5 bases at J, leaving 10 bases unmatched. Germline CDR1 reads SGHTA; CDR2 reads FQGNSA. The CDR3 nucleotides read TGTGCCAGCACCCCTCTGGGACAGGGAGGAGATACGCAGTATTTT. Amino acids: CASTPLGQGGDTQYF. Full variable domain (outside the CDR3, taken from reference TRBV7-2 and TRBJ2-3): GAGVSQSPSNKVTEKGKDVELRCDPISGHTALYWYRQSLGQGLEFLIYFQGNSAPDKSGLPSDRFSAERTGGSVSTLTIQRTQQEDSAVYLCASTPLGQGGDTQYFGPGTRLTVL.

V gene TRBV5-4 combines with J gene TRBJ2-7, with 9 bases identical to TRBD1. Unmatched junction bases numbered 1, after V lost 0 bases and J lost 6 bases. Germline V gene sequence: CDR1 SGHNT, CDR2 YYREEE (reference sequence). This CDR3 contains 13 residues. In DNA form, the CDR3 reads TGTGCCAGCAGCTTGGACAGGGGGCTCGAGCAGTACTTC. Protein sequence: CASSLDRGLEQYF.

This clone occurred a few times. The rearrangement joins TRBV2 to TRBJ1-5; no reliable D call. Trimming removed 3 bases from V and 3 bases from J, with 12 bases in between. There are 15 residues in the CDR3. Germline lookup yields CDR1 SNHLY and CDR2 FYNNEI. The CDR3 nucleotides are TGTGCCAGCAGTGATCGAGGGTCCGACAATCAGCCCCAGCATTTT. It encodes CASSDRGSDNQPQHF.

This clone came up a few times. The chain links TRBV9 to TRBJ1-2, with TRBD1 as a possible D gene (5 bases). CDR1 and CDR2 (germline): SGDLS, YYNGEE. V was pared by 0 bases and J by 6 bases, with 18 bases between. This CDR3 is built from 16 residues. The CDR3 nucleotides read TGTGCCAGCAGCGTAGACGGGACCCTCCCTGGGAATGGCTACACCTTC. This translates into CASSVDGTLPGNGYTF. The full variable domain, rest sourced from reference TRBV9 and TRBJ1-2, is DSGVTQTPKHLITATGQRVTLRCSPRSGDLSVYWYQQSLDQGLQFLIQYYNGEERAKGNILERFSAQQFPDLHSELNLSSLELGDSALYFCASSVDGTLPGNGYTFGSGTRLTVV.

V usage is TRBV6-1 and J usage is TRBJ2-6; a weak D match, TRBD2 (5 bases). V dropped 7 bases and J dropped 2 bases, with 9 bases sitting between them. Germline values: CDR1 MNHNS, CDR2 SASEGT. The CDR3 is made up of 14 amino acids. The CDR3 DNA reads TGTGCCAGCATCTCGGGAACTGGGGCCAACGTCCTGACTTTC. This gives the protein CASISGTGANVLTF.